This TCR beta chain was documented in a study of OX40 agonist ivuxolimab in advanced cancers. TCRdb's copy holds only in-frame clones and misses some; the assay was immunoSEQ multiplex PCR. The sample holds around 46,000 clones, roughly four fifths seen once. This TCR derives from an adult with an advanced solid tumor such as melanoma, head and neck, liver or kidney cancer. The source material was CD4+ or CD8+ T cells sorted from blood, sampled in a trial of the OX40 agonist ivuxolimab.

In DNA, the CDR3 is TGTGCCAGCAGTTTATACCCAGGGGGCAACTACGAGCAGTACTTC. This codes for CASSLYPGGNYEQYF. V gene TRBV27 combines with J gene TRBJ2-7; 8 bases map to TRBD1. J was trimmed by 3 bases and V by 1 base; bases with no gene match: 5. The V gene's germline CDR1 is MNHEY and CDR2 SMNVEV (reference sequence). This CDR3 comprises 15 residues.